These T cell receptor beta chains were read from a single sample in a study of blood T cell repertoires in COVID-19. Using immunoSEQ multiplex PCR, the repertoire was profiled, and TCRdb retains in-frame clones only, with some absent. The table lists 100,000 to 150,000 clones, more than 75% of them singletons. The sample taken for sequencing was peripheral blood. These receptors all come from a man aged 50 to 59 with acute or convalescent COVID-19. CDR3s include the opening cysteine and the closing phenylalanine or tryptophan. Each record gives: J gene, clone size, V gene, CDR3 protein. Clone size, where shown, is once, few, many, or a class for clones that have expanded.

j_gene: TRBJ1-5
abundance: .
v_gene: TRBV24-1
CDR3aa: CATSRDRVDQPQHF

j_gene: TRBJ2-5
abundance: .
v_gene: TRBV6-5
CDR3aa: CASSRQGQETQYF

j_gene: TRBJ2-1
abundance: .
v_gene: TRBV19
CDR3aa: CASSIEGSNEQFF

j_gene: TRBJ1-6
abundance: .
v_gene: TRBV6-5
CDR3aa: CASSSQGIDSPLHF

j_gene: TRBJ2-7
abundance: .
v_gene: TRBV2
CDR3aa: CASSEAHRPTYEQYF

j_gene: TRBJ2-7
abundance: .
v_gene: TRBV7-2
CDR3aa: CASSGYRAFYEQYF

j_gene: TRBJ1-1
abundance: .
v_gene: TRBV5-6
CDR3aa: CASSAGQMNTEAFF

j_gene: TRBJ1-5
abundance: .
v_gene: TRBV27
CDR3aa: CASSLSFRSYGNQPQHF

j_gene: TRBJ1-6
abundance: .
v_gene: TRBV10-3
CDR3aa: CAISPLGQARTNSPLHF

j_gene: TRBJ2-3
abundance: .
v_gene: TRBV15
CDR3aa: CATSRGPSGAVDTQYF

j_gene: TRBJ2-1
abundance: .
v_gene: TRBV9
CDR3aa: CASSPDPRGRNNEQFF

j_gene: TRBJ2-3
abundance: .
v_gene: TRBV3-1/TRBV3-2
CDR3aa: CASSPWVGTGGPTDTQYF

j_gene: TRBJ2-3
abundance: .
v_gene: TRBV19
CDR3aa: CASSSPRTSGSDTQYF

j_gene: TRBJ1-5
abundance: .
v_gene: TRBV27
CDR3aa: CASSLGQGWNQPQHF

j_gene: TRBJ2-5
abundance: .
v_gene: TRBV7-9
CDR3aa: CASSLVGGVQETQYF

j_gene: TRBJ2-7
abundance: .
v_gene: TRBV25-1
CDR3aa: CASRKQGYYEQYF

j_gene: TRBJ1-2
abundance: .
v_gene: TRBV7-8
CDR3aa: CASSFVAGTDAPPYGYTF

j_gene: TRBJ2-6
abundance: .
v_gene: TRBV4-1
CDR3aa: CASSQEPGRGANVLTF

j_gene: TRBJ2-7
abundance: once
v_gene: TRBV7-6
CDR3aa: CATSTIPGQGAYEQYF

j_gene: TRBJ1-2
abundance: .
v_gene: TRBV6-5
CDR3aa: CASTGGTGQIYGYTF

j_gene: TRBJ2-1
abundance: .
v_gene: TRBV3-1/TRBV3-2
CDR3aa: CASSHAGLSYNEQFF

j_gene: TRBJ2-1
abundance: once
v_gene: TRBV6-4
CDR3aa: CASSETGNEQFF

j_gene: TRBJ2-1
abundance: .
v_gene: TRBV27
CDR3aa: CASSLWGDTYNEQFF

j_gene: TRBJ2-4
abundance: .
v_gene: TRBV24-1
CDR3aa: CATSDRRDSKNIQYF

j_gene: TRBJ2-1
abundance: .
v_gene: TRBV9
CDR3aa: CASSSRQGLKFF

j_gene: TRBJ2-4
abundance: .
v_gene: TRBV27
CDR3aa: CASRRQGPKNIQYF

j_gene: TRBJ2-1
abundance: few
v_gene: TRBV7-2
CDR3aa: CASSLDSFDEQFF

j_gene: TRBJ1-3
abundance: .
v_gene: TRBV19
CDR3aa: CASADKGVARNTIYF

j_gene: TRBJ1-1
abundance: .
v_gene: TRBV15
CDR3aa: CATSRVRSSGTEAFF

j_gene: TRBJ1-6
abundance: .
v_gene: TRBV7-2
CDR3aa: CASSNIDRTDNSPLHF

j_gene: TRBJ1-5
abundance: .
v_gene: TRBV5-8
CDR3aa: CASSLSAAQPQHF

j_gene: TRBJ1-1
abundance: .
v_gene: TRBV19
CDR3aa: CASSNQNLNTEAFF

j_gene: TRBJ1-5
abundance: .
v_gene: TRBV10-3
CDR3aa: CAISEVAGNQPQHF

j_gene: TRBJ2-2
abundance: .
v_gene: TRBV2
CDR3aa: CASSGAGTGNTGELFF

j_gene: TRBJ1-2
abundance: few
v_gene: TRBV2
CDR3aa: CASSSARYGYTF

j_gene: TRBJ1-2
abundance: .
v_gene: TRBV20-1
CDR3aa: CSARLGGGYTF

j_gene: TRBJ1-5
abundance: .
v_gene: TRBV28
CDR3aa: CASSFRGDQPQHF

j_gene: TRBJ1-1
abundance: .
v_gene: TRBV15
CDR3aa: CATSTVANTEAFF

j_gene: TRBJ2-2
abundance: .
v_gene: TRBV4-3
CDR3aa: CASSRGASGSETGELFF

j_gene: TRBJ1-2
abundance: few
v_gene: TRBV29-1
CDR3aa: CSVYVNSGGHTF

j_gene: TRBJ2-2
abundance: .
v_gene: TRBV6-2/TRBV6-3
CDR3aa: CASSYRGIGELFF

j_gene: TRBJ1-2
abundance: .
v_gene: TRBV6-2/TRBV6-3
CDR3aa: CASSQQGGYTF

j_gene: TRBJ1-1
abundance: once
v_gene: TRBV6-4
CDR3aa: CASNSGANTEAFF

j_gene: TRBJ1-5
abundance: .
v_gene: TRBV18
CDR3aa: CASHGGVSNNQPQHF

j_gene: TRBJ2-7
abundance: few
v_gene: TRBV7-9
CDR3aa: CASSLVTSSYEQYF

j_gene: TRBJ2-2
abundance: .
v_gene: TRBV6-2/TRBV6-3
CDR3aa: CASSPLAGPRGTGELFF